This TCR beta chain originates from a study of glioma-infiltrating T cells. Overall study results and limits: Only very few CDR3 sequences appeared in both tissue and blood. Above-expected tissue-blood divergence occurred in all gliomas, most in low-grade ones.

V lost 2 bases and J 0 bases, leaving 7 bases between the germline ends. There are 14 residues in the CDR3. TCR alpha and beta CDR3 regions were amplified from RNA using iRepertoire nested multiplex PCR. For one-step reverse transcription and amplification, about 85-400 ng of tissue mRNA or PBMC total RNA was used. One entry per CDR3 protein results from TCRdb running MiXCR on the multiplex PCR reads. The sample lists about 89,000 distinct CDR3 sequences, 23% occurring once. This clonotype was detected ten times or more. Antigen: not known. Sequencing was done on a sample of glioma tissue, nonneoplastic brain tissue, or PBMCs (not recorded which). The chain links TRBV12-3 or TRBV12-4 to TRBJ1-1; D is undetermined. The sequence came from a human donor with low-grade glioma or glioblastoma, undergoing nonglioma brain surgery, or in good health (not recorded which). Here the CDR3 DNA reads TGTGCCAGCAGTTTATTAGGAGTGAACACTGAAGCTTTCTTT. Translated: CASSLLGVNTEAFF.